A selection of T cell receptor beta chains follows, all from one sample in a study of T cells in localized non-small cell lung cancer. Generated by immunoSEQ multiplex PCR, the TCRdb table keeps only in-frame clones and is missing some. This table holds 55,000 to 75,000 clones, 86% found once. The sequencing here drew on peripheral blood, taken before any cancer treatment. The source of these receptors is a male donor older than 55 with stage III squamous cell lung carcinoma. Each CDR3 is given with its conserved first and last residue. D genes are given only for firm matches. Only some rows state a clone size, as once, few, many or a class for expanded clones.

size	D	V	J	DNA	CDR3
-	TRBD2	TRBV30	TRBJ2-7	TGTGCCTGGAGTTTAGGTGGAGCGGGGGATTCCTACGAGCAGTACTTC	CAWSLGGAGDSYEQYF
-	TRBD2	TRBV5-8	TRBJ2-3	TGTGCCAGCAGCTTGGGGTCTTTGGGGCCTAGCGGGGAGTCAGATACGCAGTATTTT	CASSLGSLGPSGESDTQYF
-	-	TRBV14	TRBJ2-3	TGTGCCAGCAGCCAAGAGGGGCAAAGCACAGATACGCAGTATTTT	CASSQEGQSTDTQYF
-	-	TRBV7-2	TRBJ2-5	TGTGCCAGCAGCTTAGGCTTCGCGGGCGGGACCCGGACCCAGTACTTC	CASSLGFAGGTRTQYF
-	TRBD1	TRBV9	TRBJ2-5	TGTGCCAGCAGCGGGACAGGGATGGAGACCCAGTACTTC	CASSGTGMETQYF
-	TRBD1	TRBV28	TRBJ2-4	TGTGCCAGCAGCACGATGGGGACAGGGAGGAACATTCAGTACTTC	CASSTMGTGRNIQYF
-	-	TRBV6-1	TRBJ1-1	TGTGCCAGCAGTGTAGGGGAAAACACTGAAGCTTTCTTT	CASSVGENTEAFF
once	-	TRBV6-1	TRBJ2-7	TGTGCCAGCAGTGTCCTGGGGGCAGGGACGGACGAGCAGTACTTC	CASSVLGAGTDEQYF
-	TRBD2	TRBV7-8	TRBJ2-3	TGTGCCAGCAGCTTCGAGACTAGCGGGGGGGCGGCAGATACGCAGTATTTT	CASSFETSGGAADTQYF
-	-	TRBV18	TRBJ1-3	TGTGCCAGCTCACCACGGAACCTTCTAGTTGACACCATATATTTT	CASSPRNLLVDTIYF
-	-	TRBV5-1	TRBJ1-5	TGCGCCAGCAGCTTGGACGGTTATAGCAATCAGCCCCAGCATTTT	CASSLDGYSNQPQHF
-	TRBD2	TRBV7-2	TRBJ2-5	TGTGCCAGCAGCTCAACTGCGACTAGCGGGGATGAGACCCAGTACTTC	CASSSTATSGDETQYF
-	-	TRBV28	TRBJ2-7	TGTGCCGGCAGTATCAAATACGAGCAGTACTTC	CAGSIKYEQYF
-	-	TRBV4-3	TRBJ1-1	TGCGCCAGCAGCCAAGTTGGGCAGCCAAACACTGAAGCTTTCTTT	CASSQVGQPNTEAFF
-	-	TRBV2	TRBJ2-3	TGTGCCAGCAGTGGGCGCGGGGGCTCCGATACGCAGTATTTT	CASSGRGGSDTQYF
-	-	TRBV19	TRBJ1-1	TGTGCCAGTAGTTTCAGTGGCGACACTGAAGCTTTCTTT	CASSFSGDTEAFF
-	TRBD1	TRBV9	TRBJ1-1	TGTGCCAGCAGCCCCAAGGGGACAGGGGGGACTGAAGCTTTCTTT	CASSPKGTGGTEAFF
-	-	TRBV10-3	TRBJ1-3	TGTGCCATCAGTCCCTCCGGGACACCTTCTGGAAACACCATATATTTT	CAISPSGTPSGNTIYF
-	-	TRBV4-3	TRBJ1-2	TGCGCCAGCAGCCAAGACAGGGCTCGCGGCTACACCTTC	CASSQDRARGYTF
-	-	TRBV6-5	TRBJ2-5	TGTGCCAGCAGTTTCCGGGGGACACTGGGGAAAGAGACCCAGTACTTC	CASSFRGTLGKETQYF
-	-	TRBV5-4	TRBJ2-6	TGTGCCAGCAGCCCGGGGAAGAGCTCTGGGGCCAACGTCCTGACTTTC	CASSPGKSSGANVLTF
once	-	TRBV9	TRBJ2-2	TGTGCCAGCAGCGATACAGTTGGGCTGTTTTTT	CASSDTVGLFF
-	-	TRBV7-2	TRBJ1-5	TGTGCCAGCAGCTTAGGGTTTGACCAGCCCCAGCATTTT	CASSLGFDQPQHF
few	-	TRBV5-5	TRBJ1-2	TGTGCCAGCAGCTTGGGTCTCATTGTTACGGTGGATGGCTACACCTTC	CASSLGLIVTVDGYTF
-	-	TRBV4-3	TRBJ2-1	TGCGCCAGCAGCCAAGACGGGGGTGTGGGTGAGCAGTTCTTC	CASSQDGGVGEQFF
-	TRBD1	TRBV6-1	TRBJ1-4	TGTGCCAGCAGTCCGTGGGACAGGGGAAATGAAAAACTGTTTTTT	CASSPWDRGNEKLFF
once	-	TRBV9	TRBJ1-6	TGTGCCAGCAGCGTAGGGGCGGATAATTCACCCCTCCACTTT	CASSVGADNSPLHF
few	-	TRBV5-1	TRBJ1-4	TGCGCCAGCAGCCGCCAGGGAATGGGGGAAAAACTGTTTTTT	CASSRQGMGEKLFF
-	-	TRBV4-2	TRBJ2-1	TGTGCCAGCGCTGGCCGGGGCTCCTACAATGAGCAGTTCTTC	CASAGRGSYNEQFF
-	-	TRBV5-1	TRBJ2-3	TGCGCCAGCAGCTCCCCCGGGGTAGATACGCAGTATTTT	CASSSPGVDTQYF
-	TRBD2	TRBV5-6	TRBJ2-3	TGTGCCAGCAGCTTAAGGACTAGCGGGGGGGCTGATACGCAGTATTTT	CASSLRTSGGADTQYF
once	-	TRBV6-5	TRBJ1-4	TGTGCCAGCAGTTACTCTACGGGATCAACTAATGAAAAACTGTTTTTT	CASSYSTGSTNEKLFF
-	TRBD1	TRBV29-1	TRBJ1-2	TGCAGCGTCAACAGGGGCCCCTATGGCTACACCTTC	CSVNRGPYGYTF
-	-	TRBV29-1	TRBJ2-3	TGCAGCAGCGAGGGCTTTGAGGGAAGCACAGATACGCAGTATTTT	CSSEGFEGSTDTQYF
-	-	TRBV7-2	TRBJ2-2	TGTGCCAGCAGCCCAATCAACGCCGGGGAGCTGTTTTTT	CASSPINAGELFF
many	-	TRBV19	TRBJ2-2	TGTGCCAGTACCATAGATGGCGCGAACACCGGGGAGCTGTTTTTT	CASTIDGANTGELFF
few	-	TRBV2	TRBJ2-2	TGTGCCAGCAGTGAAGATGGCACCGGGGAGCTGTTTTTT	CASSEDGTGELFF
-	-	TRBV5-6	TRBJ2-7	TGTGCCAGCAGCTTCAGACTTTCACTCTCCTACGAACAGTACTTC	CASSFRLSLSYEQYF
few	-	TRBV19	TRBJ1-5	TGTGCCAGTAGTTTAAGGGGGGAGGATCAGCCCCAGCATTTT	CASSLRGEDQPQHF
-	TRBD1	TRBV5-1	TRBJ1-4	TGCGCCAGCACTTTGGGAGGGGGCCGGGAAAAACTGTTTTTT	CASTLGGGREKLFF
few	TRBD2	TRBV7-2	TRBJ2-7	TGTGCCAGCAGCCTCCTCGGACTAGCGGGGGCCTACGAGCAGTACTTC	CASSLLGLAGAYEQYF
-	TRBD1	TRBV15	TRBJ2-5	TGTGCCACCAGCAGAGATGGACAGGGAAAACGAGAGACCCAGTACTTC	CATSRDGQGKRETQYF
-	-	TRBV6-6	TRBJ2-5	TGTGCCAGCAGTTACAAACGGGGAAACCTTTGGGGGACCCAGTACTTC	CASSYKRGNLWGTQYF
-	-	TRBV5-1	TRBJ1-5	TGCGCCAGCAGCCTGGCAGGGGGCAATCAGCCCCAGCATTTT	CASSLAGGNQPQHF
-	-	TRBV5-1	TRBJ2-3	TGCGCCAGCAGGGAGTCCCTACTTAGCACAGATACGCAGTATTTT	CASRESLLSTDTQYF
-	-	TRBV7-8	TRBJ1-1	TGTGCCAGCAGCTTAAAATCGGGACTCACTGAAGCTTTCTTT	CASSLKSGLTEAFF
-	-	TRBV6-1	TRBJ2-7	TGTGCCAGCATTTTCTTAGGTGGTCCCTACGAGCAGTACTTC	CASIFLGGPYEQYF
-	-	TRBV6-5	TRBJ1-1	TGTGCCAGCAGTGGCGGGATTAACACTGAAGCTTTCTTT	CASSGGINTEAFF
-	-	TRBV9	TRBJ2-3	TGTGCCAGCAGCGTAGTAGGGCCAGGGGGGGACTTGAATACGCAGTATTTT	CASSVVGPGGDLNTQYF
-	-	TRBV30	TRBJ1-1	TGTGCCTGGAGTCAGGACCTGAACACTGAAGCTTTCTTT	CAWSQDLNTEAFF
-	TRBD1	TRBV5-1	TRBJ1-1	TGCGCCAGCAGCCACGGGGACAGAGACACTGAAGCTTTCTTT	CASSHGDRDTEAFF
-	-	TRBV5-4	TRBJ1-3	TGTGCCAGCAGCTCCACGCTACCCTCTGGAAACACCATATATTTT	CASSSTLPSGNTIYF